This TCR beta chain was retrieved from a study of CD8 T cells in ankylosing spondylitis. Trimming at V came to 10 bases and at J to 8 bases, leaving 12 bases not matched to a gene. Germline CDR1 and CDR2: ENHRY and SYGVKD. This CDR3 has 14 amino acids. There are a few counts of this clonotype. Its target is not known. MiXCR was run by TCRdb on the 5' RACE reads, yielding one entry per CDR3 protein. The sample lists roughly 700,000 distinct CDR3 sequences, 15% to 20% seen once, with around a fifth in the top ten. Study-level points and caveats: Blood from ankylosing spondylitis patients appeared to carry a characteristic roughly 8-variant TCR beta motif. Earlier studies detected some motif variants in reactive arthritis synovial fluid and blood.

This rearrangement joins TRBV10-3 to TRBJ2-2, with 8 bases matching TRBD1. Sequenced input: blood, either unsorted or a sorted T cell fraction (not recorded which). This TCR derives from a male donor with ankylosing spondylitis. CDR3 in DNA: TGTGCCACCGCTAAGACAGGGGCGAGAGGGGAGCTGTTTTTT. The encoded protein is CATAKTGARGELFF.